The subject of this entry is one T cell receptor beta chain. The antigen this receptor binds is unknown. Base qualities are not provided; no much larger clone lies one nucleotide away. These data originate in a study of blood T cell repertoires in COVID-19 (dated by TCRdb to about 2020). As for the study more broadly: Samples from collaborators originated in the United States, Italy and Spain and spanned both the acute and convalescent phases of COVID-19. Where available, HLA class I and class II types were taken from metadata supplied by the sample provider and were not determined by assay-based typing. Samples came from the ongoing ImmuneRACE study (first 160 participants) plus 1,254 subjects from 6 global collaborators. The repertoires were made available in a free public database intended to serve as a resource for research on the immune response to SARS-CoV-2. Subjects who had been exposed to COVID-19, were actively infected with it, or had recovered from it provided the deeply sampled blood TCRbeta repertoires that made up the dataset. The prospective study material was composed of cDNA or gDNA derived from T cells, B-cell-depleted T cells, or PBMCs. Sample metadata almost always included a de-identified subject ID, COVID-19 status, age in years and sex.

Beyond this particular receptor, the publication reports: The amount of clinical and demographic metadata varied by source and participant and was provided uncurated.

Whole blood was collected in K2EDTA tubes by collaborating institutions according to the institutions' own protocols. Collaborator samples were shipped for TCRbeta analysis as frozen whole blood, isolated PBMCs, or DNA extracted from either sample type. The immunoSEQ Assay, a bias-controlled multiplex PCR, was used to amplify TCRbeta CDR3 regions from genomic DNA. The authors' analysis ran thus. Nucleated cell counts per sample were estimated from amplification of reference gene primers within the assay. To quantify the absolute abundance of each unique TCRbeta CDR3 rearrangement, sequence reads were collapsed and filtered. For each sample, productive Simpson clonality was calculated by taking the square root of Simpson's diversity index across productive rearrangements. In TCRdb, the immuneACCESS table is reduced to in-frame sequences with V and J assigned. These tables do not hold every clone; where another copy was compared, an unresolved V gene accounts for under half, and the others remain unexplained. The V and J calls and clone size were taken over from that table, and D and trimming were inferred from the DNA. Within this sample are roughly 120,000 clones, with 81% of them counted one time only. Approximately 1.5% of the sample comes from the top ten.

From the germline V gene, CDR1 is SNHLY and CDR2 is FYNNEI. V is pared back by 9 bases and J by 7 bases, with 18 bases lying between the germline termini. Reading from cysteine to phenylalanine, the CDR3 counts 13 amino acids. Only the CDR3 portion is preserved as DNA: 39 bases, with reading frame beginning at the first base. This TCR was recovered from a man aged 50-60 years with acute or convalescent COVID-19. This receptor chain uses TRBV2 and TRBJ1-2, with a weak D call of TRBD1 (5 bases match). The sample taken for sequencing was peripheral blood. The DNA is TGTGCCAGATCCTCCGGGGGTTTCGGTGGCTACACCTTC. This codes for CARSSGGFGGYTF.